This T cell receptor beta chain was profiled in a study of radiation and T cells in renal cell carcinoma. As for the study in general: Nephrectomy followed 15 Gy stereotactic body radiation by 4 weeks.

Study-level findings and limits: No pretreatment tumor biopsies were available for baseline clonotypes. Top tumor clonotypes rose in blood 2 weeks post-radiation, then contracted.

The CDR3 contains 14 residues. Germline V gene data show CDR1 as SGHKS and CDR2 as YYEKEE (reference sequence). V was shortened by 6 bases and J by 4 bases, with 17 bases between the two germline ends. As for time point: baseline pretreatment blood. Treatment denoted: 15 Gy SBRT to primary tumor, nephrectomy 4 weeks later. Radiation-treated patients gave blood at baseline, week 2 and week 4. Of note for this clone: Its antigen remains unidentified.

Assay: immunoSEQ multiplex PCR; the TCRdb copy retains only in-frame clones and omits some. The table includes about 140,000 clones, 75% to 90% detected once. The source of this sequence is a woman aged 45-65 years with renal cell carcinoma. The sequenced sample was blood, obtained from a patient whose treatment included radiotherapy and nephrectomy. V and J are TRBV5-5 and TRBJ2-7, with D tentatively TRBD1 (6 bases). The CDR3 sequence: CASTRQVGGYEQYF. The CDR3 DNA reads TGTGCCAGCACTAGACAGGTTGGGGGATACGAGCAGTACTTC.